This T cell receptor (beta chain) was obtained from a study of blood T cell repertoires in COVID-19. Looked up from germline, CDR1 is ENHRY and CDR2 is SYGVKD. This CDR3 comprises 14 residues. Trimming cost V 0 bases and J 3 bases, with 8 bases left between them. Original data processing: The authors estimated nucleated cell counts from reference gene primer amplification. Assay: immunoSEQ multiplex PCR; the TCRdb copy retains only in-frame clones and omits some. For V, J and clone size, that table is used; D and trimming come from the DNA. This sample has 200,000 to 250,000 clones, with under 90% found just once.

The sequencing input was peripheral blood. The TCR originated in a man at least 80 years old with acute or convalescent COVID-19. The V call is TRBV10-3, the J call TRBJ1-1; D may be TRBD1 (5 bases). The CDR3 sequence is CAISESDIYTEAFF. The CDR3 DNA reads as TGTGCCATCAGTGAGTCGGACATTTACACTGAAGCTTTCTTT.